The clone carrying this T cell receptor (beta chain) appeared many times. These data come from a study of Graves' ophthalmopathy and Graves' hyperthyroidism. The V and J ends lost 3 bases and 0 bases, in that order; junction bases with no gene match: 2. Germline lookup yields CDR1 DFQATT and CDR2 SNEGSKA (reference sequence). CDR3 length equals 15 residues. CDR3 regions of TCR beta were amplified from RNA transcripts. HTBI-primed RT-PCR formed the first round, and a multiplex PCR formed the second. TCRdb reprocessed the multiplex PCR reads via MiXCR and lists one record per CDR3 protein. This repertoire shows 660,000 or so distinct CDR3 sequences, over 40% found once; its top ten account for roughly 3%.

The specimen sequenced was peripheral blood. The rearrangement uses TRBV20-1 and TRBJ1-4, with TRBD1 matching over 9 bases. This clonotype originated in an adult man with Graves' ophthalmopathy. CDR3 protein: CSARGTGTTNEKLFF. CDR3 DNA sequence: TGCAGTGCTAGGGGGACAGGGACAACTAATGAAAAACTGTTTTTT.